The 26 T cell receptor beta chains in this list originate from one sample, sequenced in a study of T cell repertoires in cytomegalovirus infection. TCRdb processed the reads anew with MiXCR; each CDR3 protein has one entry. The table lists hundreds of thousands of distinct CDR3 sequences, 20% to 30% of them singletons, with roughly 8% in the top ten. The sample taken for sequencing was CD8+ T cells from PBMCs. The receptors were sampled from a human donor in good health (CMV status not recorded). Some clones in this sample may be carry-over from other donors' samples.

The V gene is TRBV12-3 or TRBV12-4, the J gene TRBJ1-1, with no clear D. The V and J ends lost 4 bases and 0 bases respectively, with 15 bases between them. This CDR3 spans 16 amino acids. The CDR3: CASSSRYRRLNTEAFF. The CDR3 nucleotides are TGTGCCAGCAGTTCCCGCTACAGACGGCTGAACACTGAAGCTTTCTTT.

This clonotype has only a few counts. The chain recombines TRBV6-2 or TRBV6-3 with TRBJ2-2; the match to TRBD2 covers 9 bases. Germline CDR1 MNHEY, CDR2 SVGEGT. V dropped 4 bases and J dropped 7; count of bases not matched to a gene: 7. CDR3 length equals 15 residues. DNA of the CDR3: TGTGCCAGCAGTTCGACTAGCGGCTCTAACGGGGAGCTGTTTTTT. This gives the protein CASSSTSGSNGELFF.

This clonotype was counted many times. V and J are TRBV10-3 and TRBJ1-2, with 9 bases matching TRBD1. Germline trimming cut 4 bases from V and 6 bases from J; bases unmatched to any gene: 6. This CDR3 contains 14 residues. The germline CDR1 and CDR2 sequences are ENHRY and SYGVKD. The chain's CDR3 is CAISGDRALNGYTF. CDR3 DNA sequence: TGTGCCATCAGTGGGGACAGGGCATTGAATGGCTACACCTTC.

The genes are TRBV28 and TRBJ2-7; D is perhaps TRBD1 or TRBD2 (5 bases each). The CDR3 extends over 16 amino acids. V shed 8 bases and J shed 1 base, with 21 bases lying between them. Germline CDR1 MDHEN, CDR2 SYDVKM. The CDR3: CASSLGTGGFSYEQYV. The CDR3 nucleotides read TGTGCCAGCTCCCTGGGAACAGGAGGTTTTTCCTACGAGCAGTACGTC.

As regards this clonotype: This may arise from a read error, as a much more abundant clone is one base away. V gene TRBV12-3 or TRBV12-4 combines with J gene TRBJ2-2; D possibly corresponds to TRBD1 (6 bases). Trimming removed 3 bases from V and 4 bases from J, with 12 bases in between. The CDR3 is 15 residues long. The CDR3 DNA follows: TGTGCCAGCAGTTTTCAGGGGACAAGCACCGGGGAGCTGTTTTTT. Translating it yields CASSFQGTSTGELFF.

The chain is built from TRBV28 and TRBJ2-7; D gene uncertain. V was pared by 6 bases and J by 7 bases, with 16 bases between. Germline lookup yields CDR1 MDHEN and CDR2 SYDVKM. The CDR3 loop spans 13 amino acids. The CDR3 protein is CASSAVLAKEQYF. The CDR3 bases are TGTGCCAGCAGCGCGGTCTTGGCTAAAGAGCAGTACTTC.

Comment on this clonotype: A read error is possible here, since a much larger clone lies one base away. CDR3 in amino acids: CASSVVNTEAFF. CDR3 bases: TGTGCCAGCAGTGTTGTGAACACTGAAGCTTTCTTT. V is TRBV2 and J is TRBJ1-1; D remains unclear. Trimming removed 4 bases at V and 0 bases at J, with 3 bases between. This CDR3 is built from 12 residues. Germline lookup yields CDR1 SNHLY and CDR2 FYNNEI.

This clonotype has at least ten counts. The V gene is TRBV7-6, the J gene TRBJ1-2, with a possible D match to TRBD1 (5 bases). Germline CDR1 SGHVS, CDR2 FNYEAQ. The CDR3 extends over 15 amino acids. Trimming cost V 4 bases and J 8 bases, with 20 bases left between them. The chain's CDR3 is CASSSDGTAPGGYTF. CDR3 nucleotides: TGTGCCAGCAGCTCGGATGGGACGGCCCCTGGCGGCTACACCTTC.

For this clonotype: A much larger clone is a single base away; this may be a read error. This rearrangement joins TRBV29-1 to TRBJ1-1, with unresolved D. The CDR3 runs to 11 residues. Germline V gives CDR1 SQVTM, CDR2 ANQGSEA. CDR3 loop: CNVPVNTEAFF. The CDR3 DNA follows: TGCAACGTACCGGTGAACACTGAAGCTTTCTTT.

The J gene is TRBJ2-3, the V gene TRBV20-1, with 8 bases aligning to TRBD2. V lost 4 bases to trimming and J lost 4 bases; unmatched junction nucleotides: 13. Germline CDR1 is DFQATT and CDR2 is SNEGSKA (reference sequence). This CDR3 is built from 16 residues. CDR3 nucleotides: TGCAGTGCTAACCAGCGGGAGACTCTCGGACCAGATACGCAGTATTTT. Its protein product is CSANQRETLGPDTQYF.

The chain links TRBV6-5 to TRBJ1-2; possibly TRBD1 for D (6 bases). Germline CDR1 MNHEY, CDR2 SVGAGI. This CDR3 comprises 12 residues. Deletions cut 6 bases from V and 10 bases from J, with 15 bases between. Here the CDR3 DNA reads TGTGCCAGCAGCGATATACAGGGCACCTACACCTTC. This sequence encodes CASSDIQGTYTF.

This chain connects TRBV19 to TRBJ2-1, with D possibly TRBD1 on 6 matching bases. CDR3 length: 15 residues. Trimming left V 5 bases short and J 8 bases short, with 19 bases between. Germline-derived CDR1 and CDR2 are LNHDA and SQIVND (reference sequence). CDR3 loop: CASSLYRDGVDEQFF. Here the CDR3 DNA reads TGTGCCAGTAGTCTGTACAGGGATGGCGTGGATGAGCAGTTCTTC.

This clonotype was observed many times. The V call is TRBV7-4, the J call TRBJ2-4, with 8 nucleotides matching TRBD2. V was pared by 6 bases and J by 0 bases, with 4 bases of the junction left unmatched. The germline V gene encodes CDR1 SGHVT and CDR2 SQSDAQ. This CDR3 comprises 15 residues. CDR3 DNA: TGTGCCAGCAGTATAGCGGGGCTAGCCAAAAACATTCAGTACTTC. Translation: CASSIAGLAKNIQYF.

Ten or more counts support this clonotype. This rearrangement joins TRBV2 to TRBJ2-1, with 7 nucleotides matching TRBD2. The CDR3 totals 16 residues. The J segment lost 6 bases and the V segment lost 2 bases, leaving 10 bases of the junction unmatched. Germline V gene sequence: CDR1 SNHLY, CDR2 FYNNEI. DNA for the CDR3: TGTGCCAGCAGTGAAAGCGTCAGCGGGGTTTTCAATGAGCAGTTCTTC. Protein: CASSESVSGVFNEQFF.

This chain joins TRBV20-1 and TRBJ1-2; the D gene is possibly TRBD1 (5 bases). Trimming took 4 bases from V and 8 from J, leaving 14 bases between them. CDR3 size: 12 residues. Germline V gene sequence: CDR1 DFQATT, CDR2 SNEGSKA (reference sequence). CDR3 loop: CSATGGYRGYTF. CDR3 coding DNA: TGCAGTGCTACCGGGGGATATCGAGGCTACACCTTC.

CDR3 bases: TGCAGCGTTGAAGCAGAGCGGGGGGGCTATGAGCAGTTCTTC. This translates into CSVEAERGGYEQFF. The chain has TRBV29-1 and TRBJ2-1, with 10 bases matching TRBD2. This CDR3 is built from 14 residues. V lost 1 base to trimming and J lost 8 bases; unmatched junction nucleotides: 5. CDR1 is SQVTM and CDR2 is ANQGSEA in the germline V gene.

As for this clonotype: At one of its ends the junction is not consistent with the germline gene, which may arise from a read error. V usage is TRBV20-1 and J usage is TRBJ2-1, with D perhaps TRBD2 (7 bases). Germline loops: CDR1 DFQATT, CDR2 SNEGSKA (reference sequence). The CDR3 spans 12 residues. The CDR3 reads CSPSRGANDQFF. CDR3 DNA: TGCAGCCCATCCCGGGGGGCGAATGACCAGTTCTTC.

This clonotype was seen a handful of times. The chain has TRBV11-1 and TRBJ2-7; TRBD2 might be the D (6 bases). The ends were cut back, 6 bases at V and 2 bases at J, with 11 bases in the middle. The CDR3 runs to 13 residues. The germline CDR1 and CDR2 sequences are SGHAT and FQDESV (reference sequence). The CDR3 is CASRGGSTYEQYF. The CDR3 DNA follows: TGTGCCAGCAGGGGAGGCAGTACCTACGAGCAGTACTTC.

This clonotype was counted between two and nine times. The chain joins TRBV27 to TRBJ2-7; TRBD1 agrees at 8 bases. The CDR3 runs to 14 residues. The germline CDR1 and CDR2 sequences are MNHEY and SMNVEV (reference sequence). Trimming took 3 bases from V and 6 from J; bases not matched to a gene: 7. CDR3 protein: CASSFWQGAVEQYF. DNA for the CDR3: TGTGCCAGCAGTTTTTGGCAGGGGGCGGTCGAGCAGTACTTC.

This clonotype was seen a handful of times. This rearrangement joins TRBV7-9 to TRBJ2-3, with a weak D call TRBD2 (7 bases). The germline V gene encodes CDR1 SEHNR and CDR2 FQNEAQ (reference sequence). This CDR3 region has 12 residues. CDR3 sequence reads: CAAGQRTDTQYF. CDR3 sequence (DNA): TGTGCAGCGGGACAACGCACAGATACGCAGTATTTT. Complete variable domain (other parts from reference TRBV7-9 and TRBJ2-3): DTGVSQNPRHKITKRGQNVTFRCDPISEHNRLYWYRQTLGQGPEFLTYFQNEAQLEKSRLLSDRFSAERPKGSFSTLEIQRTEQGDSAMYLCAAGQRTDTQYFGPGTRLTVL.

This clonotype was recorded at least ten times. This chain connects TRBV7-6 to TRBJ2-7, with 9 bases that match TRBD1. The CDR3 sequence is 15 residues long. J gave up 6 bases and V 6 bases, and 12 bases lay outside the gene matches. Germline lookup yields CDR1 SGHVS and CDR2 FNYEAQ. The CDR3: CASSSSGDRGFEQYF. In nucleotides, the CDR3 is TGTGCCAGCAGTTCCTCCGGCGACAGGGGGTTCGAGCAGTACTTC. Full variable domain (rest looked up from reference TRBV7-6 and TRBJ2-7): GAGVSQSPRYKVTKRGQDVALRCDPISGHVSLYWYRQALGQGPEFLTYFNYEAQQDKSGLPNDRFSAERPEGSISTLTIQRTEQRDSAMYRCASSSSGDRGFEQYFGPGTRLTVT.

This clonotype was counted a few times. The rearrangement links TRBV12-5 to TRBJ2-5, with TRBD2 matching 9 bases. Germline CDR1 reads LGHNT; CDR2 reads FRNRAP. Germline trimming cut 3 bases from V and 1 base from J; bases unmatched to any gene: 6. This CDR3 spans 16 amino acids. DNA of the CDR3: TGTGCTAGTGGTTTCAGGACTAGCGACCCCCAAGAGACCCAGTACTTC. Translated, it gives CASGFRTSDPQETQYF.

There are many counts of this clonotype. The chain has TRBV7-9 and TRBJ1-1; TRBD1 aligns across 8 bases. This CDR3 spans 15 amino acids. Germline CDR1 reads SEHNR; CDR2 reads FQNEAQ (reference sequence). Germline trimming cut 6 bases from V and 1 base from J; bases unmatched to any gene: 7. The CDR3 reads CASRVTGTGNTEAFF. The CDR3 DNA reads TGTGCCAGCAGGGTAACCGGGACAGGGAACACTGAAGCTTTCTTT.

CDR3 sequence: CASGGRVGQPTDTQYF. CDR3 DNA: TGCGCCAGCGGTGGACGGGTGGGACAACCCACAGATACGCAGTATTTT. The chain has TRBV10-2 and TRBJ2-3; tentatively, D is TRBD1 (6 bases). Germline V gene data show CDR1 as WSHSY and CDR2 as SAAADI. Trimming cost V 8 bases and J 2 bases, with 20 bases left between them. The CDR3 contains 16 residues.

The gene calls are TRBV28 and TRBJ2-3; D ambiguous. From germline, CDR1 is MDHEN and CDR2 SYDVKM. V lost 5 bases, J lost 2 bases, and 8 bases lay in between. The CDR3 consists of 13 residues. DNA for the CDR3: TGTGCCAGCAGTGGCAGCGCCACAGATACGCAGTATTTT. This gives the protein CASSGSATDTQYF.

The rearrangement uses TRBV6-2 or TRBV6-3 and TRBJ2-1; 9 nucleotides line up with TRBD1. CDR1 is MNHEY, CDR2 SVGEGT, per germline. The CDR3 sequence is 14 residues long. Losses at the gene ends were 6 bases for V and 7 bases for J; bases not matched to a gene: 7. The CDR3 reads CASRPWTGVNEQFF. Written as DNA, the CDR3 is TGTGCCAGCAGACCATGGACAGGGGTGAATGAGCAGTTCTTC.